The rows below give T cell receptor beta chains drawn from one sample of a study of graft-versus-host responses after intestinal transplantation. Assay: immunoSEQ multiplex PCR; the TCRdb copy retains only in-frame clones and omits some. The sample lists 30,000 to 40,000 clones, more than 85% occurring once. Their antigens are not known. Sample: unstimulated CD8+ T cells sorted from spleen or lymph node cells, taken before transplant. These receptors originate from a human donor who was the organ donor for an intestinal transplant. Both conserved end residues are trimmed from each CDR3. The D gene is left open where the match is weak.

TRBV4-3	.	TRBJ1-2	ASSQDSLAGDGYT
TRBV6-1	TRBD1	TRBJ2-7	ASSEDRGGEQY
TRBV27	.	TRBJ1-5	ASRPRIANQPQH
TRBV27	.	TRBJ2-4	ASSPIPHTKNIQY
TRBV19	.	TRBJ1-4	ASSSFEGVHEKLF
TRBV5-1	TRBD2	TRBJ2-1	ASSGAPSGRIYEQF
TRBV5-4	.	TRBJ2-1	ASSLGPYNEQF
TRBV11-2	TRBD2	TRBJ2-3	ASSLLAGGLTDTQY
TRBV10-2	TRBD2	TRBJ2-1	ASSESGTSSYNEQF
TRBV27	TRBD1	TRBJ1-1	ASSLWTGGTEAF